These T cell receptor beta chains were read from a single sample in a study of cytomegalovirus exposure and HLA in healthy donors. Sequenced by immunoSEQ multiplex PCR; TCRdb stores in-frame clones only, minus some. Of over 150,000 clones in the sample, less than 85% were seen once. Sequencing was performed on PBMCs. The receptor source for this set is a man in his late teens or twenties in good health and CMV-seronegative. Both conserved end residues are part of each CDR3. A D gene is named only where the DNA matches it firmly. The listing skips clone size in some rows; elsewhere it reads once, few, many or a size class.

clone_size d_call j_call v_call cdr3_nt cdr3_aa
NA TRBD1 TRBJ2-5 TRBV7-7 TGTGCTAGCAGCGCCCGGGACAGAGAAGAGACCCAGTACTTC CASSARDREETQYF
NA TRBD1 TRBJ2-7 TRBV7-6 TGTGCCAGCAGCCGGGGACAGGGAGGGGTTTACGAGCAGTACTTC CASSRGQGGVYEQYF
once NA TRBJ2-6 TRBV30 TGTGCCTGGAGAGCCTTTATATCTGGGGCCAACGTCCTGACTTTC CAWRAFISGANVLTF
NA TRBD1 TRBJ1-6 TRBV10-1 TGCGCCAGCTCCGAGACCGGGACAGGCCTCCACTTT CASSETGTGLHF
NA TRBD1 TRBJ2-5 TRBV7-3 TGTGCCAGCAGCTTCAGGACAGGGTATAGGGAGACCCAGTACTTC CASSFRTGYRETQYF
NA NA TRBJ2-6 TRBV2 TGTGCCAGCAGTAGGCAGGGGAGAGATTCTGGGGCCAACGTCCTGACTTTC CASSRQGRDSGANVLTF
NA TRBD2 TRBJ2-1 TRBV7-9 TGTGCCAGCAGCTTCCCCATAGCGGGACCCTCCTACAATGAGCAGTTCTTC CASSFPIAGPSYNEQFF
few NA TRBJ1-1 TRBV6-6 TGTGCCATTACCCGGGGGGGCCCAACAGCTGAAGCTTTCTTT CAITRGGPTAEAFF
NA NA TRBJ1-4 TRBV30 TGTGCCTGGAGTGTAAGTTCGGGACACCCTTCTTTT CAWSVSSGHPSF
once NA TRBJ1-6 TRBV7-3 TGTGCCAGCAGCTTACAGGGGTTGGATTCACCCCTCCACTTT CASSLQGLDSPLHF
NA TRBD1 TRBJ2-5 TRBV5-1 TGCGCCAGCAGCTTGGCCGGGACAGGAAAAGAGACCCAGTACTTC CASSLAGTGKETQYF
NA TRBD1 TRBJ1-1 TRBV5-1 TGCGCCAGCAGCTGGGACAGGGGCACTGAAGCTTTCTTT CASSWDRGTEAFF
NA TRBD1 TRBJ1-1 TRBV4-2 TGTGCCAGCAGCCAATCCTGGACAGGGAATGTGTACTTGACTGAAGCTTTCTTT CASSQSWTGNVYLTEAFF
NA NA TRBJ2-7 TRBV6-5 TGTGCCAGCAGTTCTATACAGGGAAAATTAGCCTACGAGCAGTACTTC CASSSIQGKLAYEQYF
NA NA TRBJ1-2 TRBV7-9 TGTTCCAGCAGCTTGCCCACGGTCGCCACTGGCTACACCTTC CSSSLPTVATGYTF
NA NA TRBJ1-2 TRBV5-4 TGTGCCAGCAGCTTAGCAGGGAGGGACTATGGCTACACCTTC CASSLAGRDYGYTF
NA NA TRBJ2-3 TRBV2 TGTGCCAGCAGGACGGGACTCCTCGACCGCGGTACGCAGTATTTT CASRTGLLDRGTQYF
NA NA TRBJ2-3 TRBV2 TGTGCCAGCAGCGGGGGACTCCCGGCTGATACGCAGTATTTT CASSGGLPADTQYF
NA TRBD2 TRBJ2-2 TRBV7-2 TGTGCCAGCAGCTTAGTTGGCCTAGCGGGAGGCGGGGAGCTGTTTTTT CASSLVGLAGGGELFF
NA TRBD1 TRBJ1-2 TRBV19 TGTGCCAGTAGTCTATCAGGGGGTTCTGGCTACACCTTC CASSLSGGSGYTF
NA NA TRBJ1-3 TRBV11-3 TGTGCCAGCAGCTTAGGCAGGTCTGGAAACACCATATATTTT CASSLGRSGNTIYF
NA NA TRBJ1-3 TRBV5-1 TGCGCCAGCAGCACCTACCCACAGGGAACCTCTGGAAACACCATATATTTT CASSTYPQGTSGNTIYF
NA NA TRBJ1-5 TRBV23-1 TGCGCCAGCAGCGACTCGGACAGTCATCAGCCCCAGCATTTT CASSDSDSHQPQHF
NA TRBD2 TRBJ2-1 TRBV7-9 TGTGCCAGCAGCTTAGCCCTGGGGGGGGAGCAGTTCTTC CASSLALGGEQFF
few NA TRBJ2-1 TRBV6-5 TGTGCCAGCTCTCCCTGGAGCTCCTACAATGAGCAGTTCTTC CASSPWSSYNEQFF
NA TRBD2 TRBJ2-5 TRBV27 TGTGCCAGCCGGGCGGCTAGCGGGGGGCAAGAGACCCAGTACTTC CASRAASGGQETQYF
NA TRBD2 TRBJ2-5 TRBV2 TGTGCCAGCAGTGGTCTAGCGGGAGCGGGGCCAGAGACCCAGTACTTC CASSGLAGAGPETQYF
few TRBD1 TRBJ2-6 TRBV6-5 TGTGCCAGCAGTTACAGAACAGGGGCTGGGGCCAACGTCCTGACTTTC CASSYRTGAGANVLTF
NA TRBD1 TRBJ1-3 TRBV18 TGTGCCAGCTCACCACCCCGGACAGGGAGTGGAAACACCATATATTTT CASSPPRTGSGNTIYF
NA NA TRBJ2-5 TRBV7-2 TGTGCCAGCAGCTTACTGACAGCCTACCAAGAGACCCAGTACTTC CASSLLTAYQETQYF
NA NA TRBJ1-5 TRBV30 TGTGCCTGGAGTGTCAGGGGACCTCAGCCCCAGCATTTT CAWSVRGPQPQHF
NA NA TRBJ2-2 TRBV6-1 TGTGCCAGCAGTGAGGCTGTAGGACACGGCACCGGGGAGCTGTTTTTT CASSEAVGHGTGELFF
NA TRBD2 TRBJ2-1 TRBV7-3 TGTGCCAGCAGCTTAGGAGCGGGGTTATACAATGAGCAGTTCTTC CASSLGAGLYNEQFF
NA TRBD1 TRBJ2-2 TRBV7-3 TGTGCCAGCAGCTTAATTTCCACAGGGGGCACCGGGGAGCTGTTTTTT CASSLISTGGTGELFF
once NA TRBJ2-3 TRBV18 TGTGCCAGCTCACCACCGATGAGTGGGCCAGATACGCAGTATTTT CASSPPMSGPDTQYF
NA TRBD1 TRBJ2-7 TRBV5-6 TGTGCCAGCAGCTTGGCTCTTCTTATCGGGGACAGCCTCTCCTACGAGCAGTACTTC CASSLALLIGDSLSYEQYF
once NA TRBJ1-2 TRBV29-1 TGCAGCGTTGAACGGGAGGCCTTCGGCCCCTATGGCTACACCTTC CSVEREAFGPYGYTF
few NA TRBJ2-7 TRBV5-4 TGTGCCAGCAGCTTGTCTGCGCTAGCCTACGAGCAGTACTTC CASSLSALAYEQYF
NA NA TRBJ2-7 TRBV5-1 TGCGCCAGCAGCTTGGTCGGGGAATCCTACGAGCAGTACTTC CASSLVGESYEQYF
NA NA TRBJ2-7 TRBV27 TGTGCCAGCAGTTACCAGGGAATCTCCTACGAGCAGTACTTC CASSYQGISYEQYF
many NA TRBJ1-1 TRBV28 TGTGCCAGCAGGGATAACCTGGAGCGTTTGAACACTGAAGCTTTCTTT CASRDNLERLNTEAFF
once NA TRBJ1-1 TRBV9 TGTGCCAGCAGCGTAGCATCGGGGAGCACTGAAGCTTTCTTT CASSVASGSTEAFF
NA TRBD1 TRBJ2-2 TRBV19 TGTGCCAGCAAGAACTACGGGACAGCCGGGATTGATGTCACCGGGGAGCTGTTTTTT CASKNYGTAGIDVTGELFF
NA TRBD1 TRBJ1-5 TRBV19 TGTGCCAGCAGTTGGACAGGGTTCAATCAGCCCCAGCATTTT CASSWTGFNQPQHF
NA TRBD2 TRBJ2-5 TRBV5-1 TGCGCCAGCAGCTTGTTTTCCCTAGCGGGAAAATTGTCCGTCGTAGAGACCCAGTACTTC CASSLFSLAGKLSVVETQYF
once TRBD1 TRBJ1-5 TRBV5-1 TGCGCCAGCAGCTTGGGGACAGGCGGGAGCAATCAGCCCCAGCATTTT CASSLGTGGSNQPQHF
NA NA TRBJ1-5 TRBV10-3 TGTGCCATCAGTCGAGACGGGGAGAATCAGCCCCAGCATTTT CAISRDGENQPQHF
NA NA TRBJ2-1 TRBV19 TGTGCCAGTAGTATGACCGGGAGCAATGAGCAGTTCTTC CASSMTGSNEQFF
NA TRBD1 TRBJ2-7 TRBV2 TGTGCCAGCAGTGCCCCGACAGGGGCCCTCTACGAGCAGTACTTC CASSAPTGALYEQYF